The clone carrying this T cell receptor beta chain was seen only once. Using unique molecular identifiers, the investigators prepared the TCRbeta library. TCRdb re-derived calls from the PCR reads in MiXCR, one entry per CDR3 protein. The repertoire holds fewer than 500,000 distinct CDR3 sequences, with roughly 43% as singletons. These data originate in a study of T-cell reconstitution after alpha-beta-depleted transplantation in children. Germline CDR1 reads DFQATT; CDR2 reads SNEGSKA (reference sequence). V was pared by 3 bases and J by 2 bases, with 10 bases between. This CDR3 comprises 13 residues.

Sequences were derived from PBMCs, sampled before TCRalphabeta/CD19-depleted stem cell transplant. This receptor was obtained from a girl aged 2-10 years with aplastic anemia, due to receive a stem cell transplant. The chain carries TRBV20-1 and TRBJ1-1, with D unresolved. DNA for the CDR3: TGCAGTGCTAGTGGGCAGAGAAACACTGAAGCTTTCTTT. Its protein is CSASGQRNTEAFF.